Following are 9 T cell receptor beta chains from one sample sequenced in a study of chemoradiotherapy in HPV16-positive cancers. Clones were read by immunoSEQ multiplex PCR, and TCRdb kept only the in-frame ones, dropping some. The sample consists of some 12,000 clones, approximately 90% of them appearing once. The source was blood, collected from a patient who underwent chemoradiotherapy. The source of these receptors is a human donor with HPV-associated anogenital cancer.

For the CDR3, the DNA is TGTGCCAGTAGTATCCCAGGGTTGAACACTGAAGCTTTCTTT. Protein sequence: CASSIPGLNTEAFF. The chain links TRBV19 to TRBJ1-1; possibly TRBD1 for D (5 bases). The CDR3 spans 14 residues. Germline loops: CDR1 LNHDA, CDR2 SQIVND (reference sequence). The germline V and J ends were trimmed by 3 bases and 0 bases, with 8 bases remaining between them.

The V call is TRBV2, the J call TRBJ2-2; D is perhaps TRBD2 (5 bases). This CDR3 region has 12 residues. The ends were cut back, 6 bases at V and 7 bases at J, with 9 bases in the middle. Germline-derived CDR1 and CDR2 are SNHLY and FYNNEI. This chain's CDR3 is CASRVEVGELFF. CDR3 sequence (DNA): TGTGCCAGCAGGGTGGAGGTCGGGGAGCTGTTTTTT.

J is TRBJ2-3 and V is TRBV30; D not resolved. The CDR3 sequence is 12 residues long. Between the trimmed V and J ends, which lost 1 base and 0 bases, there was a span of 2 bases. Germline V gene lookup returns CDR1 GTSNPN and CDR2 SVGIG (reference sequence). Here the CDR3 DNA reads TGTGCCTGGAGTGGGAGCACAGATACGCAGTATTTT. Protein sequence: CAWSGSTDTQYF.

The chain links TRBV7-8 to TRBJ1-1; D is uncertain. V was clipped by 5 bases and J by 0 bases, with 10 bases between them. Germline loops: CDR1 SGHVS, CDR2 FQNEAQ. The CDR3 spans 14 residues. The CDR3 sequence: CASSVGNMNTEAFF. CDR3 sequence (DNA): TGTGCCAGCAGCGTAGGGAACATGAACACTGAAGCTTTCTTT.

The genes are TRBV4-3 and TRBJ2-1; D is tentatively TRBD1 or TRBD2 (6 bases each). The CDR3 contains 18 residues. V dropped 4 bases and J dropped 0 bases, with 19 bases sitting between them. Germline assignment: CDR1 LGHNA and CDR2 YSLEER. The CDR3: CASSRKLVGGLSYNEQFF. The DNA of the CDR3 is TGCGCCAGCAGCCGGAAGCTCGTCGGGGGCCTCTCCTACAATGAGCAGTTCTTC.

The chain couples TRBV25-1 to TRBJ1-2, with 10 bases lining up with TRBD1. This CDR3 is 16 amino acids long. The germline V gene encodes CDR1 MGHDK and CDR2 SYGVNS. V gave up 5 bases and J gave up 2 bases; unmatched junction bases: 8. The CDR3 DNA reads TGTGCCAGCAGTCCCCAGGACAGGGGGGAAAACTATGGCTACACCTTC. It is translated as CASSPQDRGENYGYTF.

The chain recombines TRBV19 with TRBJ1-5, with D possibly TRBD1 on 5 matching bases. This CDR3 has 13 residues. The germline V gene encodes CDR1 LNHDA and CDR2 SQIVND (reference sequence). Trimming took off 3 bases at V and 7 bases at J, with 10 bases between the two ends. DNA of the CDR3: TGTGCCAGTAGTATCGCAGGGTACCAGCCCCAGCATTTT. Its protein is CASSIAGYQPQHF.

V gene TRBV11-2 combines with J gene TRBJ1-4, with 7 positions matching TRBD1. This CDR3 is built from 15 residues. Germline V gene data show CDR1 as SGHAT and CDR2 as FQNNGV. V lost 5 bases to trimming and J lost 0 bases; unmatched junction nucleotides: 3. The CDR3 here is CASSRQGATNEKLFF. The CDR3 bases are TGTGCCAGCAGCCGACAGGGTGCAACTAATGAAAAACTGTTTTTT.

The chain links TRBV5-1 to TRBJ2-7; 10 bases fit TRBD1. Per germline, CDR1 SGHRS and CDR2 YFSETQ. The V segment lost 0 bases and the J segment 4 bases; nucleotides outside the gene matches: 1. This CDR3 is built from 14 residues. The CDR3 is CASSLGGQGYEQYF. In DNA, the CDR3 is TGCGCCAGCAGCTTGGGGGGACAGGGGTACGAGCAGTACTTC.